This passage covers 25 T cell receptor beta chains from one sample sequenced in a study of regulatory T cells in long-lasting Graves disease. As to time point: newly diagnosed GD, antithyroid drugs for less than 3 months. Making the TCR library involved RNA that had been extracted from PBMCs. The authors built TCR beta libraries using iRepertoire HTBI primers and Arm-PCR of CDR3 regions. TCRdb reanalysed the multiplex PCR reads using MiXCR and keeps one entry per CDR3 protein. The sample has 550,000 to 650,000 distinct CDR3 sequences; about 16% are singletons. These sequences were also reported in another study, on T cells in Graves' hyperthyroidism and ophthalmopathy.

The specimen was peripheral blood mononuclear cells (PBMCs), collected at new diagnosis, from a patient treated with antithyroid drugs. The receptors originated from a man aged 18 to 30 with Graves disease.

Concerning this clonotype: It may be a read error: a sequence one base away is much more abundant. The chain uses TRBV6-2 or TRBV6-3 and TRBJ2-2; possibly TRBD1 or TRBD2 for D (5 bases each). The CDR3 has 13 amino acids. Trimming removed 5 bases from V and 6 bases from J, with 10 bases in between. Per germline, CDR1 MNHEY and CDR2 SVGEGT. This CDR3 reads CASSEWDAGELFF. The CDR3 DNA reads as TGTGCCAGCAGTGAGTGGGACGCCGGGGAGCTGTTTTTT.

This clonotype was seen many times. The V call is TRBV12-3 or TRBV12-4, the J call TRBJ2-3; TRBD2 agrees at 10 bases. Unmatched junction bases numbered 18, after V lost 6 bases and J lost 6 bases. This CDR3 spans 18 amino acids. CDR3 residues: CASSQRNGGSGRVDTQYF. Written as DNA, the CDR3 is TGTGCCAGCAGCCAACGGAACGGGGGAAGCGGGAGGGTTGATACGCAGTATTTT.

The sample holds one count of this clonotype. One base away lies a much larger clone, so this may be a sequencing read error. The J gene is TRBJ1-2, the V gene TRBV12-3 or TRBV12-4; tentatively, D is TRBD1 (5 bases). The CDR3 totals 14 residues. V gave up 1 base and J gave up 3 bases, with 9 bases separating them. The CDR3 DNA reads TGTGCCAGCAGTTTAGGATGGGGGGACTATGGCTACACCTTC. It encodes CASSLGWGDYGYTF.

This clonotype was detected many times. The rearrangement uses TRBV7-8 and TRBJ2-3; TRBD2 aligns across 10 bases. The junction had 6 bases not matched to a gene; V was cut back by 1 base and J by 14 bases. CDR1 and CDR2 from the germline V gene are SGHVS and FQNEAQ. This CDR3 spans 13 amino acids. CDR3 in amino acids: CASSLVLAGASYF. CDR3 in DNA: TGTGCCAGCAGCTTAGTCCTAGCGGGAGCTTCGTATTTT.

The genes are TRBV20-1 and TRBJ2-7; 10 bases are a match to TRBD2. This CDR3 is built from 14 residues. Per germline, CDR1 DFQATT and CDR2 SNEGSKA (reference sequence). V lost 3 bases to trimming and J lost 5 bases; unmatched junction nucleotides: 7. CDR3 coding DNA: TGCAGTGCTAGTTTAGCGGGAGGTAGCAACGAGCAGTACTTC. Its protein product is CSASLAGGSNEQYF.

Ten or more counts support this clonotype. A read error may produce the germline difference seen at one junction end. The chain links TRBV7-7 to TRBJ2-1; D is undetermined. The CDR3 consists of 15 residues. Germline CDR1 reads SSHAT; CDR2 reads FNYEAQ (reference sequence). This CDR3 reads CASSLSQNSYNEQFF. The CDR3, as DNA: TGTGCTAGCAGCTTATCGCAAAACTCCTACAATGAGCAGTTCTTC.

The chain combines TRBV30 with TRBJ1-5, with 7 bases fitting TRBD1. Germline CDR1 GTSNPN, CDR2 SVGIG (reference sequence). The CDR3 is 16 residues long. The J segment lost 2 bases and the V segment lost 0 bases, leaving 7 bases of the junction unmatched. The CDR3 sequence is CAWSVRQGIGNQPQHF. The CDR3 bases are TGTGCCTGGAGTGTAAGACAGGGAATCGGCAATCAGCCCCAGCATTTT.

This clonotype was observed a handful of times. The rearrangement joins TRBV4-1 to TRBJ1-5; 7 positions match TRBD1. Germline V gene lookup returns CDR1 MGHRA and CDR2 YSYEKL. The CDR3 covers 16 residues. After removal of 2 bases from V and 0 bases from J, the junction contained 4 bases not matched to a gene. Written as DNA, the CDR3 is TGCGCCAGCAGCCAAACACCAGGGGGTAGCAATCAGCCCCAGCATTTT. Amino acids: CASSQTPGGSNQPQHF.

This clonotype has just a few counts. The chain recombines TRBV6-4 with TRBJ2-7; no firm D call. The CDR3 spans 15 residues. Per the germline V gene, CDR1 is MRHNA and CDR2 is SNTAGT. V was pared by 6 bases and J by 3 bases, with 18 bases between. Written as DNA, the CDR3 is TGTGCCAGCAGGACGGTTACGAAACCACTCTACGAGCAGTACTTC. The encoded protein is CASRTVTKPLYEQYF.

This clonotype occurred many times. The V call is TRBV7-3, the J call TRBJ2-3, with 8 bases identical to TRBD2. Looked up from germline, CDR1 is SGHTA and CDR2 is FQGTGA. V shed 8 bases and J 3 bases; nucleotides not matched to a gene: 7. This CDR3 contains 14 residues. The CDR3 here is CASRTAGGTDTQYF. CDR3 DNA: TGTGCCAGCCGAACGGCGGGAGGTACAGATACGCAGTATTTT.

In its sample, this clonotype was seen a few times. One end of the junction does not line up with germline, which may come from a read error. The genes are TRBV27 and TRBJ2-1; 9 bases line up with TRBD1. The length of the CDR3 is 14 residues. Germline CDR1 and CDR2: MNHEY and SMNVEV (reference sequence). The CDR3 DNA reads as TGTGCCAGCAGTTTCGGGACAGGGTTCGATGAGCAGTCCTTC. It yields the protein CASSFGTGFDEQSF.

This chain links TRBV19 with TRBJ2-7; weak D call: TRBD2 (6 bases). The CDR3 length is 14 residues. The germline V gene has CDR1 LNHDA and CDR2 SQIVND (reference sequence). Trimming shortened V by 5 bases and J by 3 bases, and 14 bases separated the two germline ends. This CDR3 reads CASSYGGFDYEQYF. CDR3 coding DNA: TGTGCCAGTAGTTATGGGGGGTTCGACTACGAGCAGTACTTC.

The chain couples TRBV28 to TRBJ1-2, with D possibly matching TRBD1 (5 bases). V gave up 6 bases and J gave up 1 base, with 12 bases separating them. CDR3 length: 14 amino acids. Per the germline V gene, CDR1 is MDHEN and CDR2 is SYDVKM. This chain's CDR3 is CASRRDRFNYGYTF. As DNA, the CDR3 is TGTGCCAGCAGAAGGGACCGGTTTAACTATGGCTACACCTTC.

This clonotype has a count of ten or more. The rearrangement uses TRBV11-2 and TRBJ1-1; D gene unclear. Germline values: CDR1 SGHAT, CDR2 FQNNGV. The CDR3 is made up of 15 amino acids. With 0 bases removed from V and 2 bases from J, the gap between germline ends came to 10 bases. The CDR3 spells CASSLDQDGNTEAFF. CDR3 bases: TGTGCCAGCAGCTTAGATCAGGACGGAAACACTGAAGCTTTCTTT.

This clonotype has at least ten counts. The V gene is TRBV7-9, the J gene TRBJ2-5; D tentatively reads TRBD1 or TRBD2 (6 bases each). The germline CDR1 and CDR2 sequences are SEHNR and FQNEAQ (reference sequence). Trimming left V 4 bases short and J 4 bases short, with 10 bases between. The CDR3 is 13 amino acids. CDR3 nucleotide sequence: TGTGCCAGCAGCTGGGGGGCGGGAGAGACCCAGTACTTC. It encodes CASSWGAGETQYF.

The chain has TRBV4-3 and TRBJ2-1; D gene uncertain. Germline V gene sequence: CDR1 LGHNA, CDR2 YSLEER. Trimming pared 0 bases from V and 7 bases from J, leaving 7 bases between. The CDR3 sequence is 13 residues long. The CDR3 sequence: CASSQEEWNEQFF. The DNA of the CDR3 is TGCGCCAGCAGCCAAGAAGAGTGGAATGAGCAGTTCTTC.

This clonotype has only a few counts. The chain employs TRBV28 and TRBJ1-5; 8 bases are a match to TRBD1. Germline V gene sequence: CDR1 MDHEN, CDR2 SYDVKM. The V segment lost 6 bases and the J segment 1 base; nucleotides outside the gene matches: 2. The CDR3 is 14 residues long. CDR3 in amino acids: CASRRTGSNQPQHF. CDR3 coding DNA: TGTGCCAGCAGGCGGACAGGGAGCAATCAGCCCCAGCATTTT.

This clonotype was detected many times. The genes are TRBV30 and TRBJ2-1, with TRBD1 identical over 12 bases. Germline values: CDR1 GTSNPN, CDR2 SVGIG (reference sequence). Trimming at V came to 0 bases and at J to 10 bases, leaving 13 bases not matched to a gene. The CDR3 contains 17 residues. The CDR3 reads CAWSVRGGTGGFREQFF. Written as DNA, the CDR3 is TGTGCCTGGAGTGTACGAGGAGGGACAGGGGGCTTCAGGGAGCAGTTCTTC.

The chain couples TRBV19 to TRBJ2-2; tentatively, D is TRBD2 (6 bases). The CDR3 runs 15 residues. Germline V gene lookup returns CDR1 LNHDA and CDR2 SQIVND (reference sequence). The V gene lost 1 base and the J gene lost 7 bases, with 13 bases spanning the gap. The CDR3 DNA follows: TGTGCCAGTAGTATAGTAGGAGGGTCGGTCGGGGAGCTGTTTTTT. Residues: CASSIVGGSVGELFF.

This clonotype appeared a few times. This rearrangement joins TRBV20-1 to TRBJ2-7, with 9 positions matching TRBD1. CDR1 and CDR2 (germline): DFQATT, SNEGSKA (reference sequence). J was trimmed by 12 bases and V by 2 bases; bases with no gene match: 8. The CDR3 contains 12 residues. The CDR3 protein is CSARRQGGVGYF. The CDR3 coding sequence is TGCAGTGCTAGAAGACAGGGGGGGGTCGGGTACTTC.

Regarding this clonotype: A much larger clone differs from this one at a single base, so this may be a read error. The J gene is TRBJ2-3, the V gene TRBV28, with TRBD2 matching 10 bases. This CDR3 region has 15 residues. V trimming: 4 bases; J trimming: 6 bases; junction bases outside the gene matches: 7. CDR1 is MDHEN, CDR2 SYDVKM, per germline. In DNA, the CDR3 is TGTGCCAGCAGTTCGGCTAGCGGGGGACAGGATACGCAGTATTTT. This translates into CASSSASGGQDTQYF.

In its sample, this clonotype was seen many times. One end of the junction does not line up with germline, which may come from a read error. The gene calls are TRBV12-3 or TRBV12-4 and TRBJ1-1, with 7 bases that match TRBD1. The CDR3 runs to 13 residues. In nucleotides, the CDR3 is TGTGCCAGCAGTTTCCTCAGGGGGACTGGAGCTTTCTTT. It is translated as CASSFLRGTGAFF.

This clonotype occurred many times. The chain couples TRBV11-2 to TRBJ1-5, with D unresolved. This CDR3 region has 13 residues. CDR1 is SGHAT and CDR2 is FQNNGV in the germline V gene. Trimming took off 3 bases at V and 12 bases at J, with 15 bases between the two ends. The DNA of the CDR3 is TGTGCCAGCAGCTTTAGAGTGGGAGAAAGCCAGCATTTT. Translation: CASSFRVGESQHF.

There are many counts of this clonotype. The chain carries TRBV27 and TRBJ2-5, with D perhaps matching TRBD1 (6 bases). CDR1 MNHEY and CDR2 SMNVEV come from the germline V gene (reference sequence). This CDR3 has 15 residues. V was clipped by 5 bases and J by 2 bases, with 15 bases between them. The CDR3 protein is CASSRYPDRQETQYF. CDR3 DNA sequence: TGTGCCAGCAGTCGTTACCCGGACAGACAAGAGACCCAGTACTTC.

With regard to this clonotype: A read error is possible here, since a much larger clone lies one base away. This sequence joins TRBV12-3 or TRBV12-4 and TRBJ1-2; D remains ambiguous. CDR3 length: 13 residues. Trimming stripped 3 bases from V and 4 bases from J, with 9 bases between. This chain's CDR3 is CASSLTASYGYTF. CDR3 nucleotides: TGTGCCAGCAGTTTGACGGCTAGCTATGGCTACACCTTC.